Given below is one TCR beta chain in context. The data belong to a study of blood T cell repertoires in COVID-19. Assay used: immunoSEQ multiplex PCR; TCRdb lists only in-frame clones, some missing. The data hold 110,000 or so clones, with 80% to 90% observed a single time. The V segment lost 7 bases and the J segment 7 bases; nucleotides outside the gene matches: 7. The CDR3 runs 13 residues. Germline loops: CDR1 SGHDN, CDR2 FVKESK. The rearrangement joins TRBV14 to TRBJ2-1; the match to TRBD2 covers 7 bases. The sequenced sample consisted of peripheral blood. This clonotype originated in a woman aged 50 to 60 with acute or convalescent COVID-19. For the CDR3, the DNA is TGTGCCAGCAACCTAGGGGAGGGAAATGAGCAGTTCTTC. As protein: CASNLGEGNEQFF.